The present T cell receptor beta chain was sequenced within a study of cytomegalovirus exposure and HLA in healthy donors. Study-level background: It was reported in a later analysis that the same platform had been used for the 90 to 150 validation repertoires as for the approximately 700 first-cohort repertoires. Overall study results and limits: TCR sequences were mostly rare, though some public TCRs occurred in many donors. Altogether, some 160 TCR beta chains were recorded as cytomegalovirus-associated.

A note on this clone: Its specificity is not known.

The CDR3 spans 14 residues. Deletions cut 2 bases from V and 1 base from J, with 8 bases between. Germline V lookup: CDR1 MNHEY, CDR2 SVGAGI. The donors were members of the roughly 120-subject validation cohort (separate from the roughly 670-subject first cohort). Only in-frame clones appear in the TCRdb table, and some are missing; sequencing was by immunoSEQ multiplex PCR. The data contain 73,000 or so clones, about 94% of them singletons. The receptor comes from a woman younger than 30 in good health and CMV-seropositive. The chain couples TRBV6-5 to TRBJ1-1, with D unresolved. Specimen: PBMCs. CDR3: CASSYGPGNTEAFF. CDR3 in DNA: TGTGCCAGCAGTTACGGGCCAGGGAACACTGAAGCTTTCTTT.